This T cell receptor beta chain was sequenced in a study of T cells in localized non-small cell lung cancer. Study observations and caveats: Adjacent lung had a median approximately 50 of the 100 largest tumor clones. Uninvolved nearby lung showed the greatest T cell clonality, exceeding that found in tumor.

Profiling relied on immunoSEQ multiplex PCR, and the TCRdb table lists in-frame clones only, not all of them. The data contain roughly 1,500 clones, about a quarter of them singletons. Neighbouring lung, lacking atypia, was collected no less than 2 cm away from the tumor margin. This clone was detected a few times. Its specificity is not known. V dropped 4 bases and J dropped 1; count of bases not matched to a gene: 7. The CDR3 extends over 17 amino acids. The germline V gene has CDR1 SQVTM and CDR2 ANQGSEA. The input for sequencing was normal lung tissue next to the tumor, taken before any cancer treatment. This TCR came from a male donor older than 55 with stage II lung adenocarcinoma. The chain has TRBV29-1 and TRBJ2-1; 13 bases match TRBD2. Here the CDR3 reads CSVGGTSGIGSYNEQFF. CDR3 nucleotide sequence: TGCAGCGTTGGGGGGACTAGCGGGATCGGGTCCTACAATGAGCAGTTCTTC.